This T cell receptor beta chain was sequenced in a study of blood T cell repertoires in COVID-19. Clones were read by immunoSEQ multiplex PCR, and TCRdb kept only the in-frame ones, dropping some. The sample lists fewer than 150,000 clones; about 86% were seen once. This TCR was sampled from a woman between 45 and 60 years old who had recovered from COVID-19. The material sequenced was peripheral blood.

DNA of the CDR3: TGTGCCAGCAGTCCCGGGACTAGCGGGAACTACGAGCAGTACTTC. It codes for CASSPGTSGNYEQYF. V gene TRBV28 combines with J gene TRBJ2-7; TRBD2 agrees at 13 bases. With V trimmed by 5 bases and J by 3 bases, 4 bases remained unmatched. The CDR3 is 15 residues long. CDR1 and CDR2 from the germline V gene are MDHEN and SYDVKM.